The 17 T cell receptor beta chains given below trace back to one sample, sequenced in a study of cytomegalovirus exposure and HLA in healthy donors. The PCR employed 60 Vbeta primers together with 13 Jbeta primers. TCRdb's copy holds only in-frame clones and misses some; the assay was immunoSEQ multiplex PCR. The repertoire includes 100,000 or so clones, over 70% of them detected once, and over 7% sits in the top ten. Sequencing used PBMCs. The receptors shown here come from a woman aged 40 to 50 in good health and CMV-seropositive.

The gene calls are TRBV6-5 and TRBJ1-2; 9 bases are a match to TRBD1. This CDR3 is built from 12 residues. The J segment lost 4 bases and the V segment lost 7 bases, leaving 1 base of the junction unmatched. Germline V gives CDR1 MNHEY, CDR2 SVGAGI. CDR3 in DNA: TGTGCCAGCAAGGACAGGGGCTATGGCTACACCTTC. It codes for CASKDRGYGYTF.

The chain joins TRBV7-8 to TRBJ2-1, with 14 bases aligning to TRBD2. This CDR3 is 18 amino acids long. The trim removed 6 bases at V and 9 bases at J, leaving 16 bases unmatched. The germline V gene encodes CDR1 SGHVS and CDR2 FQNEAQ. CDR3 nucleotide sequence: TGTGCCAGCAGGTTTACGACTAGCGGGAGGGCTCCTCCGGGTGAGCAGTTCTTC. Amino acids: CASRFTTSGRAPPGEQFF.

This clone was detected only once. The gene calls are TRBV10-3 and TRBJ2-1; 7 nucleotides align to TRBD2. This CDR3 spans 15 amino acids. Germline V gene lookup returns CDR1 ENHRY and CDR2 SYGVKD. After removal of 0 bases from V and 3 bases from J, the junction contained 2 bases not matched to a gene. The CDR3: CAISESGTIYNEQFF. The CDR3 DNA is TGTGCCATCAGTGAGTCCGGGACTATCTACAATGAGCAGTTCTTC.

The chain couples TRBV29-1 to TRBJ2-5; D perhaps matches TRBD1 (6 bases). This CDR3 has 12 amino acids. V was cut by 6 bases and J by 5 bases, with 13 bases left in between. Germline V gene data show CDR1 as SQVTM and CDR2 as ANQGSEA. The CDR3 reads CSVGDTLETQYF. The CDR3 DNA sequence: TGCAGCGTAGGGGACACATTGGAGACCCAGTACTTC.

The gene calls are TRBV7-3 and TRBJ2-3, with D possibly being TRBD2 (5 bases). The germline V and J ends were trimmed by 4 bases and 4 bases, with 12 bases remaining between them. The CDR3 length is 14 residues. CDR1 is SGHTA and CDR2 is FQGTGA in the germline V gene. The CDR3 loop reads CASSSLEGADTQYF. CDR3 coding DNA: TGTGCCAGCAGCTCCCTTGAGGGTGCAGATACGCAGTATTTT.

The chain uses TRBV7-6 and TRBJ2-5; 7 nucleotides match TRBD1. V lost 5 bases, J lost 3 bases, and 9 bases stayed unmatched. CDR1 and CDR2 from the germline V gene are SGHVS and FNYEAQ. CDR3 size: 15 residues. CDR3 protein: CASSLRRDSKETQYF. DNA for the CDR3: TGTGCCAGCAGCCTACGCCGGGACAGCAAAGAGACCCAGTACTTC. The complete variable domain, with remaining parts taken from reference TRBV7-6 and TRBJ2-5, reads GAGVSQSPRYKVTKRGQDVALRCDPISGHVSLYWYRQALGQGPEFLTYFNYEAQQDKSGLPNDRFSAERPEGSISTLTIQRTEQRDSAMYRCASSLRRDSKETQYFGPGTRLLVL.

The J gene is TRBJ1-6, the V gene TRBV7-9, with a weak D call TRBD1 (5 bases). The CDR3 consists of 15 residues. V lost 4 bases and J lost 8, with 15 bases in between. Germline V CDR1 and CDR2: SEHNR, FQNEAQ (reference sequence). The CDR3, as DNA: TGTGCCAGCAGCTCCCGGGGTGGGGACTATTCACCCCTCCACTTT. Residues: CASSSRGGDYSPLHF.

The chain employs TRBV18 and TRBJ2-7, with 8 bases identical to TRBD1. Per germline, CDR1 KGHSH and CDR2 LQKENI. There are 14 residues in the CDR3. V lost 0 bases, J lost 5 bases, and 3 bases stayed unmatched. The CDR3 region is CASSPPADRDEQYF. CDR3 nucleotide sequence: TGTGCCAGCTCACCACCGGCGGACAGGGACGAGCAGTACTTC.

The CDR3 coding sequence is TGTGCCAGCAGCGGACAGAATTCGTACGAGCAGTACTTC. Translation: CASSGQNSYEQYF. This chain links TRBV27 with TRBJ2-7, with D maybe TRBD1 (6 bases). Germline-derived CDR1 and CDR2 are MNHEY and SMNVEV (reference sequence). The CDR3 sequence is 13 residues long. The V and J ends lost 6 bases and 4 bases respectively, with 13 bases between them.

A remark on this clone: Compared with germline, one end of the junction differs, possibly owing to a read error. The chain uses TRBV7-9 and TRBJ2-7, with D perhaps matching TRBD1 (7 bases). Germline CDR1 reads SEHNR; CDR2 reads FQNEAQ (reference sequence). CDR3 length: 12 residues. For the CDR3, the DNA is TGTGCCAGCAGTATAGCCAGGGGGGAAAGGAACTTC. It is translated as CASSIARGERNF.

The chain employs TRBV23-1 and TRBJ1-2; D perhaps matches TRBD1 (5 bases). TRBV23-1 is annotated as an ORF whose role is uncertain. This CDR3 contains 14 residues. Trimming cost V 0 bases and J 2 bases, with 7 bases left between them. CDR3 DNA sequence: TGCGCCAGCAGTCAATCCCAGGGCAACTATGGCTACACCTTC. Its translation is CASSQSQGNYGYTF.

V gene TRBV5-4 combines with J gene TRBJ2-5, with 8 bases lining up with TRBD1. Trimming at V came to 5 bases and at J to 7 bases, leaving 10 bases not matched to a gene. Germline loops: CDR1 SGHNT, CDR2 YYREEE (reference sequence). This CDR3 has 14 residues. The CDR3 DNA follows: TGTGCCAGCAGGGACATGGACAGGGAGAGGACCCAGTACTTC. This translates into CASRDMDRERTQYF. Full variable domain (missing parts from reference TRBV5-4 and TRBJ2-5): ETGVTQSPTHLIKTRGQQVTLRCSSQSGHNTVSWYQQALGQGPQFIFQYYREEENGRGNFPPRFSGLQFPNYSSELNVNALELDDSALYLCASRDMDRERTQYFGPGTRLLVL.

The chain carries TRBV6-5 and TRBJ2-7, with 10 bases that match TRBD1. The V gene's germline CDR1 is MNHEY and CDR2 SVGAGI. Trimming took 0 bases from V and 0 from J; bases not matched to a gene: 2. The CDR3 runs 16 residues. The CDR3 loop is CASSYSRTGGSYEQYF. The CDR3 DNA follows: TGTGCCAGCAGTTACTCGAGGACAGGGGGCTCCTACGAGCAGTACTTC.

The chain carries TRBV28 and TRBJ2-7; D remains unclear. Trimming pared 5 bases from V and 0 bases from J, leaving 11 bases between. The CDR3 is made up of 14 amino acids. Germline assignment: CDR1 MDHEN and CDR2 SYDVKM. The CDR3 DNA follows: TGTGCCAGCAGTGGCATCTTAAGCTCCTACGAGCAGTACTTC. Translating it yields CASSGILSSYEQYF.

This chain connects TRBV7-8 to TRBJ2-1, with D uncertain. The CDR3 is 15 residues long. The germline gives CDR1 SGHVS, CDR2 FQNEAQ. V was cut by 4 bases and J by 2 bases, with 12 bases left in between. The CDR3 coding sequence is TGTGCCAGCAGCTCCCCAGGCTTCACCTACAATGAGCAGTTCTTC. This gives the protein CASSSPGFTYNEQFF.

About this clone: At one boundary the junction diverges from the germline segment, which might be a read error. The rearrangement joins TRBV7-3 to TRBJ2-7; 12 bases line up with TRBD1. The CDR3 is 13 amino acids. Per the germline V gene, CDR1 is SGHTA and CDR2 is FQGTGA. The CDR3 DNA sequence: TGTGCCAGCAGCTTAGGGACAGGGGGCCCCGTGGACTTC. Translating it yields CASSLGTGGPVDF.

This clone was counted between two and nine times. The V gene is TRBV7-6, the J gene TRBJ2-1, with TRBD2 matching over 8 bases. Germline V gene sequence: CDR1 SGHVS, CDR2 FNYEAQ. V lost 1 base, J lost 1 base, and 3 bases stayed unmatched. This CDR3 region has 16 residues. DNA of the CDR3: TGTGCCAGCAGCTTAGGGGCTAGCGGGTCCTACAATGAGCAGTTCTTC. Translation: CASSLGASGSYNEQFF.